The clone carrying this T cell receptor (beta chain) was picked up many times. TCRdb's copy holds only in-frame clones and misses some; the assay was immunoSEQ multiplex PCR. The sample holds around 700,000 clones, about 80% seen once. These data come from a study of shared clonotypes between healthy human individuals. Study background: For every donor, three CD4 naive, three CD4 memory, two CD8 naive and one CD8 memory plates were used.

The CDR3 contains 13 residues. CDR1 is SGHDN, CDR2 FVKESK, per germline. The V end was cut by 0 bases, the J end by 8 bases, with 9 bases between. The sample was memory CD4+ T cells sorted from blood. The subset denotes: CD45RA-negative fraction. The chain has TRBV14 and TRBJ2-3; D call uncertain. The receptor was derived from a woman between 25 and 40 years old in good health. CDR3: CASSQDRGPTQYF. CDR3 DNA: TGTGCCAGCAGCCAAGATAGAGGCCCTACGCAGTATTTT.